This TCR beta chain was sequenced during a study of early T cells in non-severe SARS-CoV-2 infection (dated by TCRdb to about 2021). Regarding the study in general: Because TCR sequencing relied on bulk RNA taken from unsorted whole blood, pairing of alpha and beta chains was not possible.

Library construction relied on 5' RACE. The reads were generated on a NextSeq 500. To correct for sequencing error and PCR bias, the TCR library protocol tagged individual cDNA molecules with unique molecular identifiers. Both TCR alpha and beta chains were sequenced, and tight co-correlation was observed between alpha and beta sequence abundances in each sample. The original pipeline was this. V gene, J gene and CDR3 annotation of TCR sequences was performed with Decombinator V4. Expanded TCRs were defined as changing significantly between any two time points under a Poisson model with p below 0.0001. TCR abundances were normalised to the total number of TCRs sequenced per sample and were expressed as counts per million. MAIT TCRs were defined by TRAV1-2 paired with TRAJ12, TRAJ20 or TRAJ33, and iNKT TCRs by TRAV10 paired with TRAJ18. VDJdb, accessed 1 November 2021, was searched for CMV, EBV and SARS-CoV-2 annotated TCRs, with TCRs annotated for multiple antigens excluded. TCRdb cleaned the public reads at Q25 with fastp, built clones with MiXCR and kept in-frame beta chains. Each entry is one CDR3 protein sequence, shown with its most common DNA and genes. The V and J calls come from TCRdb's annotation, not from the publication. Across this sample there are some 64,000 distinct CDR3 sequences, with approximately 9.2% seen only once. The ten largest clonotypes hold 13% of the sample.

Paper-wide results and their limitations: Matching against VDJdb was skewed toward anti-spike CD8 responses, likely underestimated virus-specific expansions, and missed private and CD4 specificities.

CDR1 is given as MGHDK and CDR2 as SYGVNS, both from the germline V gene. From the cysteine up to the phenylalanine, the CDR3 has a length of 16 residues. The entry retains the CDR3 DNA only, 48 bases that are in frame from base 1. Relative to germline, V is 6 bases shorter and J is 5 bases shorter, with 20 bases between their ends. To note about this clonotype: Its antigen remains undetermined. Base qualities are missing; no much larger clone stands one base away.

A case-control design nested within a healthcare worker cohort in London, UK, was used, with weekly nasopharyngeal swab PCR tests and blood sampling performed. Healthcare workers were recruited between 23 and 31 March 2020, during the week of the UK lockdown, and were followed weekly for up to about 15 weeks. The material sequenced was whole blood, taken at baseline. The sequence came from an adult who was a healthcare worker with PCR-confirmed SARS-CoV-2 infection or an uninfected control (not recorded which). The rearrangement joined TRBV25-1 to TRBJ2-1, with the D gene uncertain. The DNA is TGTGCCAGCAGAAGTGAGGTCGGAGAACGTCACAATGAGCAGTTCTTC. The translation is CASRSEVGERHNEQFF.